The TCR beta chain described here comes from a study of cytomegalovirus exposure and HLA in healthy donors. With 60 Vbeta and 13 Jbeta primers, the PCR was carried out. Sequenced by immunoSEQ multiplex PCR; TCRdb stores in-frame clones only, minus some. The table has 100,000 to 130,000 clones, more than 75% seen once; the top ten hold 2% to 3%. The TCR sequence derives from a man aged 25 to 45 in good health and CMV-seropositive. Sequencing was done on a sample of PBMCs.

CDR3 bases: TGTGCCAGCAGCGCAGGACAGGGGGCGCAGGGCTACACCTTC. Translated, it gives CASSAGQGAQGYTF. The chain recombines TRBV11-2 with TRBJ1-2, with 11 bases that match TRBD1. CDR3 length: 14 amino acids. Germline V gene lookup returns CDR1 SGHAT and CDR2 FQNNGV. The trim removed 5 bases at V and 8 bases at J, leaving 7 bases unmatched.